These 14 T cell receptor beta chains were sequenced from one sample in a study of CD8+ T cells in alopecia areata. The sequencing template was cDNA reverse transcribed from extracted RNA. Measured with immunoSEQ multiplex PCR; TCRdb has only the in-frame clones, and not every one. The sample yields approximately 300,000 clones, without any singletons. Using CD4, CD8alpha, NKG2D, NKG2ACE and other markers, pooled cutaneous lymph node cells were sorted. Sequencing was done on a sample of CD4+ T cells sorted from a lymph node. These receptors were collected from a C3H/HeJ mouse with alopecia areata. The strain bears MHC haplotype H2-k.

With respect to this clone: Gene names denote mouse genes. Read data end 4 residues before the CDR3 end; the end is taken from the germline J gene. Other DNA sequences within the sample encode an identical CDR3. V and J are TRBV1 and TRBJ2-7, with 10 positions matching TRBD1. The CDR3 extends over 14 amino acids. Germline CDR1 and CDR2: NSQYPW and LRSPGD (reference sequence). The CDR3 is CTCSAVGQGYEQYF. Incomplete CDR3 DNA: TGCACCTGCAGTGCAGTGGGACAGGGGTAT.

This clone was found a few times. Mouse gene names apply. The read terminates 4 residues before the CDR3 end, so the remaining end is supplied by the germline J gene. The V call is TRBV13-3, the J call TRBJ2-3; TRBD1 might be the D (6 bases). The germline V and J ends were trimmed by 6 bases and 0 bases, with 8 bases remaining between them. This CDR3 has 13 residues. Germline V gene data show CDR1 as NNHDY and CDR2 as SYVADS. The CDR3 bases that were read are TGTGCCAGCAACAGGGTCAGTGCAGAA. It encodes CASNRVSAE. The entire CDR3 reads CASNRVSAETLYF.

Note on this clone: The germline and genes are mouse ones. The missing CDR3 end, 4 residues past where the read stops, is filled in from the germline J gene. At the DNA level, this CDR3 is encoded by other sequences in the same sample as well. The genes are TRBV13-3 and TRBJ2-7; TRBD2 matches at 8 bases. This CDR3 comprises 15 residues. The V gene's germline CDR1 is NNHDY and CDR2 SYVADS. V shed 0 bases, J shed 0 bases, and the junction held 2 bases outside the gene matches. CDR3 sequence: CASSDDWGSSYEQYF. CDR3 DNA (partial): TGTGCCAGCAGTGATGACTGGGGGAGCTCCTAT.

Comment on this clone: Mouse germline and gene names are used. The sequence runs out 4 residues before the end of the CDR3; the remainder is reconstructed from the germline J gene. The rearrangement joins TRBV31 to TRBJ2-2; D call uncertain. Between the trimmed V and J ends, which lost 2 bases and 0 bases, there was a span of 4 bases. The CDR3 runs 13 residues. Germline loops: CDR1 GKSSPN, CDR2 SITVG. The DNA read from the CDR3 is TGTGCCTGGAGTGGGGCAAACACCGGG. The encoded protein is CAWSGANTG. The complete CDR3 reads CAWSGANTGQLYF.

Concerning this clone itself: These gene names are mouse names. With the read ending 4 residues before the CDR3 end, the germline J gene is used to fill in that end. Additional DNA sequences in this sample encode the identical CDR3. This sequence joins TRBV19 and TRBJ2-2; possible D gene TRBD1, 6 bases. The CDR3 runs to 15 residues. V dropped 4 bases and J dropped 0 bases, with 10 bases sitting between them. Germline CDR1 and CDR2: FNHDT and SITEND (reference sequence). The covered CDR3 bases are TGTGCCAGCAGTTTGGGACAAGCAAACACCGGG. Protein product: CASSLGQANTG. The full CDR3 reads CASSLGQANTGQLYF.

This clone was counted a few times. The gene names here belong to mouse. The CDR3 is cut off 4 residues early in the read; its end comes from the germline J gene. The chain is built from TRBV19 and TRBJ1-1, with 7 bases lining up with TRBD1. CDR1 is FNHDT and CDR2 is SITEND in the germline V gene (reference sequence). The CDR3 is 11 amino acids. The CDR3 DNA, read in part, is TGTGCCAGCAAGGGACAGTCA. Translation: CASKGQS. The entire CDR3 is CASKGQSEVFF.

Notes on this clone: Mouse germline and gene names are used. The CDR3 goes on 4 residues after the read ends, and that part is filled in from the germline J gene. The chain recombines TRBV5 with TRBJ2-5, with 11 nucleotides matching TRBD2. This CDR3 has 16 amino acids. Germline CDR1 and CDR2: LGHNA and YNLKQL (reference sequence). V lost 4 bases and J lost 2; bases outside the gene matches: 5. CDR3 DNA (partial): TGTGCCAGCAGCCCCGCGGGACTGGGGGTCCAAGAC. It codes for CASSPAGLGVQD. The CDR3 reads in full as CASSPAGLGVQDTQYF.

This clone was recorded a few times. Gene names and germline match the mouse. The read finishes 4 residues shy of the CDR3 end, and the germline J gene is used to complete it. This sequence joins TRBV13-3 and TRBJ2-1; TRBD2 matches 8 bases. Losses at the gene ends were 3 bases for V and 0 bases for J; bases not matched to a gene: 5. The CDR3 loop spans 16 amino acids. In germline, CDR1 is NNHDY, CDR2 SYVADS. This CDR3 reads CASSARTGNNYAEQFF. CDR3 DNA (partial): TGTGCCAGCAGTGCCCGGACTGGGAATAACTATGCT.

In this sample, this clone turned up a few times. Gene names and germline refer to mouse. The missing CDR3 end, 4 residues past where the read stops, is filled in from the germline J gene. The genes are TRBV17 and TRBJ2-3; a possible D gene is TRBD2 (5 bases). From germline, CDR1 is MNHDT and CDR2 YYDKIL. The CDR3 runs 14 residues. Trimming removed 3 bases from V and 3 bases from J, with 10 bases in between. CDR3 DNA (partial): TGTGCTAGCAGTAGGGGTGGGGTGGCAGAA. Translated: CASSRGGVAE. The full-length CDR3 reads as CASSRGGVAETLYF.

Details on this clone: The gene names here belong to mouse. The read stops 4 residues short of the end of the CDR3; the missing end is completed from the germline J gene. The chain has TRBV13-2 and TRBJ2-7; 9 bases fit TRBD2. Germline lookup yields CDR1 NNHNN and CDR2 SYGAGS (reference sequence). The CDR3 runs to 14 residues. This CDR3 reads CASGDKTGGYEQYF. The CDR3 bases that were read are TGTGCCAGCGGTGATAAGACTGGGGGATAT.

The table lists this clone with a few counts. Gene names refer to mouse genes. Coverage ceases 4 residues before the CDR3 finishes, and the germline J gene fills in the end. This sample includes further DNA sequences coding for the same CDR3. The rearrangement links TRBV1 to TRBJ1-1, with 7 positions matching TRBD1. Germline lookup yields CDR1 NSQYPW and CDR2 LRSPGD (reference sequence). This CDR3 has 12 amino acids. CDR3 amino acids: CTCSAGTEEVFF. Incomplete CDR3 DNA: TGCACCTGCAGTGCCGGGACAGAA.

This clone occurred a few times. Gene and germline names: mouse. The CDR3 extends 4 residues past the end of the read, so its final part is completed from the germline J gene. The chain joins TRBV19 to TRBJ2-7; 12 nucleotides line up with TRBD2. With 5 bases clipped from V and 3 bases from J, the junction kept 6 bases outside the gene matches. Germline V gene lookup returns CDR1 FNHDT and CDR2 SITEND (reference sequence). This CDR3 is 15 amino acids long. The CDR3 protein is CASSLRDWGVYEQYF. Partial CDR3 DNA: TGTGCCAGCAGCCTCCGGGACTGGGGGGTCTAT.

Comments on this clone: Germline and genes here are mouse. From the germline J gene comes the end of the CDR3, since the read stops 4 residues before it. The same CDR3 is also encoded by other DNA sequences in this sample. The chain carries TRBV1 and TRBJ2-7; 8 positions agree with TRBD2. This CDR3 spans 13 amino acids. Germline V CDR1 and CDR2: NSQYPW, LRSPGD (reference sequence). This CDR3 reads CTCSAGGAHEQYF. The covered CDR3 bases are TGCACCTGCAGTGCCGGGGGGGCGCAT.

For this clone: Gene and germline names: mouse. From the germline J gene comes the end of the CDR3, since the read stops 4 residues before it. V usage is TRBV5 and J usage is TRBJ2-1; 9 positions match TRBD1. V gave up 0 bases and J gave up 3 bases; unmatched junction bases: 3. The CDR3 spans 16 residues. CDR1 LGHNA and CDR2 YNLKQL come from the germline V gene (reference sequence). The CDR3 spells CASSQDGGQGYAEQFF. The DNA read from the CDR3 is TGTGCCAGCAGCCAAGATGGGGGACAGGGCTATGCT.